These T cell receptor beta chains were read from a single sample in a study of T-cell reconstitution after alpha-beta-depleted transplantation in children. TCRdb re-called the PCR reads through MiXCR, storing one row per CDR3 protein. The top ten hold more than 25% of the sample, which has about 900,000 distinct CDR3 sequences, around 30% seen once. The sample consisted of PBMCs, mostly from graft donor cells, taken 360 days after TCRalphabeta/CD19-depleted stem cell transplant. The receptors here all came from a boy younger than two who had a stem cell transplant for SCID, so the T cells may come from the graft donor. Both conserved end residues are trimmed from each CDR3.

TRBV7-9,ASSPPGPGSPLH
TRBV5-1,ASSGDLQGAAEAF
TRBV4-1,ASSQQGWMQYNEQF
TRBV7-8,ASSPQKTGYDEQY
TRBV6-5,ASSYSSAGLQETQY
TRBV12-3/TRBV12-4,ASSLVIRRGHGELF
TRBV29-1,SGLLMSGEKLF
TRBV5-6,ASSLSGDTDTQY
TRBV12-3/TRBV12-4,ASSFGTSGGAGEEQY
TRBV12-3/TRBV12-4,ASKLAGGRLEQF
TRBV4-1,ASSLQGGTGNYSYYNSPLH
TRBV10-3,AISELDRANTEAF
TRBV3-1,ASSQGVNTQY
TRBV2,ASRVWENTYEQY
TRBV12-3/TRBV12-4,ASSLSGQVKGAF
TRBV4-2,ASSPRDWQNNEQF
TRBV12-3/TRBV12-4,ASSLVLPNTGELF
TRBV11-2,ASSGTGRDNEQF
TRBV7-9,ASSLGDQGRQTQY
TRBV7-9,ASSSDGGYTDTQY